Shown below are 11 T cell receptor beta chains from a single sample sequenced in a study of T cell responses to AZD1222 COVID-19 vaccine listed by TCRdb under 2021. Library method: the immunoSEQ multiplex PCR assay. TCRdb's version of the immuneACCESS table is confined to in-frame rearrangements and falls short of the full clone set. An unresolved V gene accounts for under half of the shortfall where checked; the remainder is of unknown origin. This sample comprises fewer than 100,000 clones, around nine tenths of them detected only once. Roughly 15% of the sample is held by the ten biggest clonotypes. Per the publication, the time point label means: about 28 days (+/-7) after the second vaccine dose. The sequenced sample was peripheral blood, obtained 28 days after the second AZD1222 dose. These receptors were collected from an adult who received the AZD1222 COVID-19 vaccine.

This chain joins TRBV19 and TRBJ1-1; 9 nucleotides align to TRBD1. The CDR3 is 15 amino acids. Trimming at V came to 3 bases and at J to 5 bases, leaving 7 bases not matched to a gene. Germline values: CDR1 LNHDA, CDR2 SQIVND (reference sequence). The CDR3 is CASSIWATGGTEAFF. The CDR3, as DNA: TGTGCCAGTAGTATTTGGGCGACAGGGGGGACTGAAGCTTTCTTT.

V usage is TRBV6-5 and J usage is TRBJ2-5; no reliable D call. Germline V gene lookup returns CDR1 MNHEY and CDR2 SVGAGI. The CDR3 loop spans 14 amino acids. With 9 bases removed from V and 4 bases from J, the gap between germline ends came to 18 bases. CDR3 sequence reads: CARGLTPRRETQYF. DNA for the CDR3: TGTGCCAGGGGCCTGACGCCCCGCCGAGAGACCCAGTACTTC.

CDR3 amino acids: CASSQIPGLRDGSTQYF. The CDR3 nucleotides are TGCGCCAGCAGCCAAATTCCGGGACTGCGCGATGGAAGTACGCAGTATTTT. The chain carries TRBV4-1 and TRBJ2-3; D possibly corresponds to TRBD2 (6 bases). The CDR3 runs to 17 residues. The germline V gene has CDR1 MGHRA and CDR2 YSYEKL. V shed 2 bases and J shed 8 bases, with 23 bases lying between them.

The chain recombines TRBV3-1 (or the pseudogene TRBV3-2) with TRBJ1-1; D not certain. There are 13 residues in the CDR3. V lost 7 bases and J lost 0, with 9 bases in between. In germline, CDR1 is LGHDT, CDR2 YNNKEL (reference sequence). The CDR3 DNA reads TGTGCCAGCACGGAAAGGATGAACACTGAAGCTTTCTTT. Its protein product is CASTERMNTEAFF.

V is TRBV5-4 and J is TRBJ2-7; 9 bases map to TRBD2. Unmatched junction bases numbered 19, after V lost 4 bases and J lost 11 bases. The CDR3 has 16 amino acids. Germline loops: CDR1 SGHNT, CDR2 YYREEE (reference sequence). The CDR3 DNA is TGTGCCAGCAGCCCCTACGCCGGGACTAGCCGGTTTCCGAAGTACTTC. Its protein product is CASSPYAGTSRFPKYF.

The chain has TRBV2 and TRBJ1-5; possible D gene TRBD1, 6 bases. Trimming removed 5 bases at V and 7 bases at J, with 15 bases between. The germline gives CDR1 SNHLY, CDR2 FYNNEI. The CDR3 covers 14 residues. CDR3 DNA: TGTGCCAGCAGTCCTGCAGGGGAGTGGCAGCCCCAGCATTTT. Protein sequence: CASSPAGEWQPQHF.

CDR3 loop: CSVDTTGVGEQYF. The CDR3, as DNA: TGCAGCGTCGATACGACAGGGGTCGGCGAGCAGTACTTC. The chain joins TRBV29-1 to TRBJ2-7, with 8 bases that match TRBD1. Germline CDR1 reads SQVTM; CDR2 reads ANQGSEA. CDR3 length: 13 amino acids. The junction had 10 bases not matched to a gene; V was cut back by 6 bases and J by 6 bases.

J is TRBJ2-7 and V is TRBV4-1, with 7 bases that match TRBD1. After removal of 1 base from V and 3 bases from J, the junction contained 6 bases not matched to a gene. Germline CDR1 MGHRA, CDR2 YSYEKL. This CDR3 comprises 15 residues. The CDR3 region is CASSQVGRGNYEQYF. CDR3 coding DNA: TGCGCCAGCAGCCAAGTCGGCAGGGGGAACTACGAGCAGTACTTC.

The chain carries TRBV28 and TRBJ1-5, with D possibly matching TRBD1 (6 bases). This CDR3 is 15 amino acids long. Germline CDR1 reads MDHEN; CDR2 reads SYDVKM. V gave up 6 bases and J gave up 5 bases, with 17 bases separating them. CDR3 amino acids: CASRRDRLGDQPQHF. CDR3 DNA: TGTGCCAGCAGGCGAGACAGGCTTGGGGATCAGCCCCAGCATTTT.

The chain uses TRBV28 and TRBJ1-1; 7 positions match TRBD1. V was pared by 4 bases and J by 4 bases, with 12 bases of the junction left unmatched. Germline V CDR1 and CDR2: MDHEN, SYDVKM. The CDR3 runs 16 residues. CDR3 in amino acids: CASSSPVTGVSTEAFF. Written as DNA, the CDR3 is TGTGCCAGCAGTTCTCCCGTAACAGGGGTGAGCACTGAAGCTTTCTTT. Filled out from reference TRBV28 and TRBJ1-1, the complete variable domain reads DVKVTQSSRYLVKRTGEKVFLECVQDMDHENMFWYRQDPGLGLRLIYFSYDVKMKEKGDIPEGYSVSREKKERFSLILESASTNQTSMYLCASSSPVTGVSTEAFFGQGTRLTVV.

This rearrangement joins TRBV6-2 or TRBV6-3 to TRBJ2-7; unclear D gene. The CDR3 length is 12 residues. The V end was cut by 2 bases, the J end by 3 bases, with 5 bases between. CDR1 and CDR2 from the germline V gene are MNHEY and SVGEGT. CDR3 amino acids: CASSYMGYEQYF. DNA for the CDR3: TGTGCCAGCAGTTACATGGGCTACGAGCAGTACTTC.